Sequencing of this T cell receptor beta chain was carried out in a study of blood T cell repertoires in COVID-19. Only in-frame clones appear in the TCRdb table, and some are missing; sequencing was by immunoSEQ multiplex PCR. Here the sample spans 260,000 or so clones, about nine tenths being singletons. Participants reported their clinical history, and cohort assignment relied on those reports. V gave up 3 bases and J gave up 3 bases, with 21 bases separating them. The CDR3 has 18 amino acids. Germline V gene lookup returns CDR1 PRHDT and CDR2 FYEKMQ (reference sequence). J is TRBJ1-5 and V is TRBV13; D is perhaps TRBD1 (5 bases). What was sequenced was PBMCs or T cells enriched from blood (not recorded which). This clonotype was sampled from a woman aged 40 to 50 with acute COVID-19. The CDR3 DNA reads as TGTGCCAGCAGCTTGGGGGGGAGACCCAACCTTTACAATCAGCCCCAGCATTTT. It translates to CASSLGGRPNLYNQPQHF.